Each of the 8 T cell receptor beta chains below was sequenced from the same sample in a study of blood T cell repertoires in COVID-19. TCRdb keeps only in-frame clones here, not all; method: immunoSEQ multiplex PCR. The sample lists 220,000 or so clones, 80% to 85% occurring once. The sample taken for sequencing was PBMCs or T cells enriched from blood (not recorded which). The source is a woman in her 40s who had recovered from COVID-19.

The gene calls are TRBV2 and TRBJ2-7, with unresolved D. CDR1 is SNHLY and CDR2 is FYNNEI in the germline V gene. The CDR3 has 12 amino acids. Trimming took 2 bases from V and 4 from J, leaving 6 bases between them. CDR3 bases: TGTGCCAGCAGTGAACAGGCTTACGAGCAGTACTTC. It translates to CASSEQAYEQYF.

The V gene is TRBV7-8, the J gene TRBJ1-4, with 10 bases that match TRBD1. The germline gives CDR1 SGHVS, CDR2 FQNEAQ. This CDR3 has 16 residues. V gave up 5 bases and J gave up 5 bases; unmatched junction bases: 8. The CDR3 DNA reads as TGTGCCAGCAGCCCGGACAGGGGGACTAGAAATGAAAAACTGTTTTTT. This codes for CASSPDRGTRNEKLFF.

V and J are TRBV14 and TRBJ2-1; 7 positions match TRBD2. Germline V lookup: CDR1 SGHDN, CDR2 FVKESK. The CDR3 extends over 15 amino acids. J was trimmed by 7 bases and V by 1 base; bases with no gene match: 7. The CDR3: CASSQAAGTLNEQFF. In DNA, the CDR3 is TGTGCCAGCAGCCAAGCAGCGGGAACCTTGAATGAGCAGTTCTTC.

The genes are TRBV7-9 and TRBJ2-7; TRBD2 matches 7 bases. CDR3 length equals 14 residues. The V and J ends lost 5 bases and 2 bases, in that order; junction bases with no gene match: 6. Germline CDR1 and CDR2: SEHNR and FQNEAQ (reference sequence). Here the CDR3 DNA reads TGTGCCAGCAGCCCTGCGGGAGCCGCCTACGAGCAGTACTTC. It specifies CASSPAGAAYEQYF.

The gene calls are TRBV9 and TRBJ1-4; 9 positions match TRBD1. The ends lost 4 bases at V and 0 bases at J; junction bases unmatched: 7. Germline-derived CDR1 and CDR2 are SGDLS and YYNGEE. The CDR3 runs to 17 residues. This chain's CDR3 is CASSLGTGLATNEKLFF. The CDR3 nucleotides are TGTGCCAGCAGCCTGGGGACAGGGCTTGCAACTAATGAAAAACTGTTTTTT.

This chain connects TRBV9 to TRBJ1-2; no definite D call. The ends were cut back, 0 bases at V and 6 bases at J, with 15 bases in the middle. The CDR3 totals 15 residues. Germline loops: CDR1 SGDLS, CDR2 YYNGEE. The CDR3 reads CASSVEPQALDGYTF. Here the CDR3 DNA reads TGTGCCAGCAGCGTAGAGCCTCAGGCTTTAGATGGCTACACCTTC.

The V and J genes are TRBV18 and TRBJ1-6, with D perhaps matching TRBD1 (6 bases). The germline CDR1 and CDR2 sequences are KGHSH and LQKENI. The CDR3 contains 17 residues. The germline V and J ends were trimmed by 1 base and 7 bases, with 17 bases remaining between them. The CDR3 region is CASSPRGADSGNSPLHF. CDR3 bases: TGTGCCAGCTCACCACGGGGAGCGGACAGTGGGAATTCACCCCTCCACTTT.

The chain employs TRBV3-1 (or the pseudogene TRBV3-2) and TRBJ1-3, with 7 bases matching TRBD1. The CDR3 runs to 13 residues. Germline V lookup: CDR1 LGHDT, CDR2 YNNKEL (reference sequence). The J segment lost 4 bases and the V segment lost 7 bases, leaving 4 bases of the junction unmatched. Here the CDR3 reads CASNQGGGNTIYF. The DNA for the CDR3 is TGTGCCAGCAACCAGGGGGGAGGAAACACCATATATTTT.